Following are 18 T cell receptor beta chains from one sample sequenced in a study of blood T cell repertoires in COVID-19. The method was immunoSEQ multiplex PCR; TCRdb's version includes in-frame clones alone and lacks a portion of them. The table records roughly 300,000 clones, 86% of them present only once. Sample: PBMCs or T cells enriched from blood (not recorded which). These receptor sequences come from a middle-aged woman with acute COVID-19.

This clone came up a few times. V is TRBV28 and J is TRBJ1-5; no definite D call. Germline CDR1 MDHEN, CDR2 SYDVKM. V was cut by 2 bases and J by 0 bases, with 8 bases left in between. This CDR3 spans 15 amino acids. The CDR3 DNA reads TGTGCCAGCAGTTTAATCAGTTATAGCAATCAGCCCCAGCATTTT. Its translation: CASSLISYSNQPQHF. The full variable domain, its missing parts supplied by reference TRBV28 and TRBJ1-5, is DVKVTQSSRYLVKRTGEKVFLECVQDMDHENMFWYRQDPGLGLRLIYFSYDVKMKEKGDIPEGYSVSREKKERFSLILESASTNQTSMYLCASSLISYSNQPQHFGDGTRLSIL.

The CDR3 reads CASSPQGGTQYF. The CDR3 bases are TGTGCCAGCAGCCCCCAGGGGGGGACCCAGTACTTC. V usage is TRBV7-3 and J usage is TRBJ2-5, with D maybe TRBD1 (7 bases). The germline V gene encodes CDR1 SGHTA and CDR2 FQGTGA. The CDR3 has 12 amino acids. V was cut by 5 bases and J by 7 bases, with 11 bases left in between.

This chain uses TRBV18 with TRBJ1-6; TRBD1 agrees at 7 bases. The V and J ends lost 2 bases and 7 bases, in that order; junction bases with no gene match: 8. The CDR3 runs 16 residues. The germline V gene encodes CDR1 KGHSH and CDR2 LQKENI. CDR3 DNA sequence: TGTGCCAGCTCACCAGCCGAGGACAGGAGGAATTCACCCCTCCACTTT. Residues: CASSPAEDRRNSPLHF.

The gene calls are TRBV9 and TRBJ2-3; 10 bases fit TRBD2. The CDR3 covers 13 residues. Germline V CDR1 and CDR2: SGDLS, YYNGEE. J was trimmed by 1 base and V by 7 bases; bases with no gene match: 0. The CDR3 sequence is CASGTSGTDTQYF. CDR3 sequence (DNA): TGTGCCAGCGGGACTAGCGGCACAGATACGCAGTATTTT.

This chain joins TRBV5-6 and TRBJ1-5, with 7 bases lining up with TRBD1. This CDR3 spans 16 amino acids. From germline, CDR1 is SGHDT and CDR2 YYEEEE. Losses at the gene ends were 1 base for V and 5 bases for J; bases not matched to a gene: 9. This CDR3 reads CASSLRDRRGYQPQHF. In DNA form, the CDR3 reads TGTGCCAGCAGCTTGAGGGACAGAAGGGGTTATCAGCCCCAGCATTTT.

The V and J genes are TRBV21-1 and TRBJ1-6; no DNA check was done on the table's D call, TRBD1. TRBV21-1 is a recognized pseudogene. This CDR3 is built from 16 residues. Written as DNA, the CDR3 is TGTGCCAGCAGCAAATCTTACGGACAGACTAATTCACCCCTCCACTTT. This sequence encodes CASSKSYGQTNSPLHF.

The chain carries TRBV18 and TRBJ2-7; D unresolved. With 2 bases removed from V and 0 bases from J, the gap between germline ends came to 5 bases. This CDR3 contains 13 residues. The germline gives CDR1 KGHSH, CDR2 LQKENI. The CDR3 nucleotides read TGTGCCAGCTCACCATCCAGCTCCTACGAGCAGTACTTC. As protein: CASSPSSSYEQYF. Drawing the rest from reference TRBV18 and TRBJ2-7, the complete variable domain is NAGVMQNPRHLVRRRGQEARLRCSPMKGHSHVYWYRQLPEEGLKFMVYLQKENIIDESGMPKERFSAEFPKEGPSILRIQQVVRGDSAAYFCASSPSSSYEQYFGPGTRLTVT.

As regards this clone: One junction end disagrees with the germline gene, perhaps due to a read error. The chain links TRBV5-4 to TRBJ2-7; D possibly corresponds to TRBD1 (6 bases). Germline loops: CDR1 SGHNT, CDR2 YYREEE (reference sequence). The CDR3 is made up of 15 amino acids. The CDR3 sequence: CASSLAGVGVGEQYF. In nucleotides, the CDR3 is TGTGCCAGCAGTTTGGCAGGGGTGGGGGTCGGCGAGCAGTACTTC.

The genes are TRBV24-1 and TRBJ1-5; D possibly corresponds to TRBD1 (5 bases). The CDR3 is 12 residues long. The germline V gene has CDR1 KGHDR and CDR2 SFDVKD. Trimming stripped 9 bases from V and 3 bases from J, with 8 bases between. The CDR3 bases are TGTGCCACCGGGGCCCACAATCAGCCCCAGCATTTT. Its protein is CATGAHNQPQHF.

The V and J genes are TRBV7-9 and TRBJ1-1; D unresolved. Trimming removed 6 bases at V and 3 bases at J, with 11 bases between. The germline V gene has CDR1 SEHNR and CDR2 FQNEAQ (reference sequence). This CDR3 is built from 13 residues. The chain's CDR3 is CASSQRTDTEAFF. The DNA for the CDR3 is TGTGCCAGCAGTCAGAGGACTGACACTGAAGCTTTCTTT.

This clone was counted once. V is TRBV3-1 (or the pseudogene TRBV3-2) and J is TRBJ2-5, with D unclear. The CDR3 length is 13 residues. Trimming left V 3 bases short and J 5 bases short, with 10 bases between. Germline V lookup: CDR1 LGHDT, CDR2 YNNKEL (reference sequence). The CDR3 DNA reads TGTGCCAGCAGCCAGATGAGCTCGGAGACCCAGTACTTC. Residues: CASSQMSSETQYF.

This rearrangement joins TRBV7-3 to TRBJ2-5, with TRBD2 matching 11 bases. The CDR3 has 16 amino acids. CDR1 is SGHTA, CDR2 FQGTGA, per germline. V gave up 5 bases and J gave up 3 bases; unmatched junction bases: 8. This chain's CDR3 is CASSKTGTSGKETQYF. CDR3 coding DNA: TGTGCCAGCAGCAAAACCGGGACTAGCGGAAAAGAGACCCAGTACTTC. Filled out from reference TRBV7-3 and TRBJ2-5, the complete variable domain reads GAGVSQTPSNKVTEKGKYVELRCDPISGHTALYWYRQSLGQGPEFLIYFQGTGAADDSGLPNDRFFAVRPEGSVSTLKIQRTERGDSAVYLCASSKTGTSGKETQYFGPGTRLLVL.

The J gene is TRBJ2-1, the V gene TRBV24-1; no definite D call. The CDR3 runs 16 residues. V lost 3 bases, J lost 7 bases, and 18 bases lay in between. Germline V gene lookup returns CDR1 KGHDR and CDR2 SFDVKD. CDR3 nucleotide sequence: TGTGCCACCAGTGATCGGGTAACCCGCCAAAATAATGAGCAGTTCTTC. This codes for CATSDRVTRQNNEQFF.

In nucleotides, the CDR3 is TGTGCCAGCAGTTACGGGGGGGGACTAGGTGAAGAGACCCAGTACTTC. Protein sequence: CASSYGGGLGEETQYF. The genes are TRBV6-5 and TRBJ2-5, with 8 bases that match TRBD2. The CDR3 is 16 amino acids. V lost 2 bases, J lost 3 bases, and 8 bases stayed unmatched. The germline gives CDR1 MNHEY, CDR2 SVGAGI.

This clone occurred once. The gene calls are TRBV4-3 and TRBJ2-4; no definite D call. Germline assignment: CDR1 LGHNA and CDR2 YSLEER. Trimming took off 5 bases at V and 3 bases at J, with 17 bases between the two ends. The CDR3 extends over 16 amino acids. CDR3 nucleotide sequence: TGCGCCAGCAGCTTCATCGAGGAATACGGCAAAAACATTCAGTACTTC. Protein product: CASSFIEEYGKNIQYF.

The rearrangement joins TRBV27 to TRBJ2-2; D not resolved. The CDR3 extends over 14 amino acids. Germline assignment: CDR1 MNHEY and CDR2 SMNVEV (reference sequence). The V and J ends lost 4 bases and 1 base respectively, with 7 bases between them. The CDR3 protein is CASSYKWNTGELFF. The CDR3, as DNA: TGTGCCAGCAGTTACAAATGGAACACCGGGGAGCTGTTTTTT.

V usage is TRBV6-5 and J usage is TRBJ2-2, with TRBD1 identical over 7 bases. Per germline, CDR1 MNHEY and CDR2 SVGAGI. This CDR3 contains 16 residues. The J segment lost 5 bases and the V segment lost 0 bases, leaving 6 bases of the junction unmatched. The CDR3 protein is CASSYSRRQGTGELFF. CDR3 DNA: TGTGCCAGCAGTTACTCGAGGCGACAGGGAACCGGGGAGCTGTTTTTT.

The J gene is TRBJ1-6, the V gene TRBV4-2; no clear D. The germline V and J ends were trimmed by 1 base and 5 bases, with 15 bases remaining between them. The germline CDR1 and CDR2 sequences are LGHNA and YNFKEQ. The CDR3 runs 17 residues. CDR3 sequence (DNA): TGTGCCAGCAGCCAAGTCGTCCCCAGGTCTGATAATTCACCCCTCCACTTT. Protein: CASSQVVPRSDNSPLHF.